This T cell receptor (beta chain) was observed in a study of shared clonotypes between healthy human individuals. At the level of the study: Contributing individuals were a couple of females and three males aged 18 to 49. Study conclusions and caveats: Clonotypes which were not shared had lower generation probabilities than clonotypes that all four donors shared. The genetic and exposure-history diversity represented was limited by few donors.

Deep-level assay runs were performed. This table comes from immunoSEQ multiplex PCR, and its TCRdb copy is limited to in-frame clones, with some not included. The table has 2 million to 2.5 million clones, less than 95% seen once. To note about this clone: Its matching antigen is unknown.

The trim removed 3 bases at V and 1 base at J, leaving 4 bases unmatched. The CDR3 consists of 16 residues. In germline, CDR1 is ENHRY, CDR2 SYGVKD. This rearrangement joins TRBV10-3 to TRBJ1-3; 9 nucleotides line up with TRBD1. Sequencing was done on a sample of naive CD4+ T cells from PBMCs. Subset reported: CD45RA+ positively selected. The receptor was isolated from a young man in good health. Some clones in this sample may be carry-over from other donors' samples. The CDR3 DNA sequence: TGTGCCATCAGTGATAGGACAGGGGAATCTGGAAACACCATATATTTT. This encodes CAISDRTGESGNTIYF.